This T cell receptor (beta chain) was sequenced for a study of T cell changes during pregnancy in multiple sclerosis. The CDR3 contains 16 residues. V lost 4 bases to trimming and J lost 7 bases, with 20 bases between them. Germline V lookup: CDR1 MGHRA, CDR2 YSYEKL. Clones were read by immunoSEQ multiplex PCR, and TCRdb kept only the in-frame ones, dropping some. The sample includes 90,000 to 100,000 clones, roughly 90% of them seen just once. Specimen: peripheral blood, collected in the first trimester of pregnancy. The receptor's source is a female donor with multiple sclerosis, enrolled in a pregnancy study. The chain employs TRBV4-1 and TRBJ2-1; D is ambiguous. This chain's CDR3 is CASSRPMIKAGNEQFF. For the CDR3, the DNA is TGCGCCAGCAGCCGCCCTATGATCAAGGCCGGGAATGAGCAGTTCTTC.